The clone carrying this T cell receptor beta chain was observed a single time. Its antigen remains unidentified. cDNA prepared by RNA extraction and subsequent reverse transcription served as the template for sequencing. The method was immunoSEQ multiplex PCR; TCRdb's version includes in-frame clones alone and lacks a portion of them. The table shows roughly 140,000 clones, with roughly four fifths occurring only once. The entry originates in a study of CD8+ T cells in alopecia areata. Study results and caveats: While patients received tofacitinib, many expanded lesional clones remained present in scalp and blood.

Treatment reported: oral pan-JAK inhibitor, 5-10 mg twice daily. The clonotype comes from a human donor with alopecia areata. This sample comprised CD8+ T cells sorted from blood, obtained at week 4, from a patient treated with tofacitinib.

In nucleotides, the CDR3 is TGCGCCAGCAGCCAAGTTTGGCTAGCGGGGGACGAGCAGTACTTC. Its translation: CASSQVWLAGDEQYF. The chain recombines TRBV4-1 with TRBJ2-7; 10 positions match TRBD2. The CDR3 has 15 residues. Germline V CDR1 and CDR2: MGHRA, YSYEKL. V lost 1 base and J lost 5; bases outside the gene matches: 5.